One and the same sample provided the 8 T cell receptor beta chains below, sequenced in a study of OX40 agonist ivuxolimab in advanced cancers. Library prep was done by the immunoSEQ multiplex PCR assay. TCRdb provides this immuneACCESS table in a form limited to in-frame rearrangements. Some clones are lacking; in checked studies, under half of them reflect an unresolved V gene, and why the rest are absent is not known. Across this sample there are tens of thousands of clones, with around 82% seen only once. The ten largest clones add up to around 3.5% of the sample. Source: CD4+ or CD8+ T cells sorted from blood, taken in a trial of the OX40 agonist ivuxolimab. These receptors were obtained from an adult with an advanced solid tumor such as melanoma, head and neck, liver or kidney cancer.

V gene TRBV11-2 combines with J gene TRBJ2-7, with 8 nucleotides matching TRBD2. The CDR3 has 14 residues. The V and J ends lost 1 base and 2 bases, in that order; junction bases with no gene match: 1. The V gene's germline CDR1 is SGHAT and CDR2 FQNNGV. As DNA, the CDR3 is TGTGCCAGCAGCTTAGCAGCGGGGGCCTACGAGCAGTACTTC. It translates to CASSLAAGAYEQYF. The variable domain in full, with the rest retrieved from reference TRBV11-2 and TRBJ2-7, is EAGVAQSPRYKIIEKRQSVAFWCNPISGHATLYWYQQILGQGPKLLIQFQNNGVVDDSQLPKDRFSAERLKGVDSTLKIQPAKLEDSAVYLCASSLAAGAYEQYFGPGTRLTVT.

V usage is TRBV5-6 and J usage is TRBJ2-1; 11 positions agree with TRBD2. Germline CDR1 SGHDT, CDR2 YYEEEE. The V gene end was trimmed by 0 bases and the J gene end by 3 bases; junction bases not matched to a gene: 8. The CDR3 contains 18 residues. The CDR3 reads CASSLELGTSGHYNEQFF. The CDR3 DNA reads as TGTGCCAGCAGCTTGGAACTGGGGACTAGCGGCCACTACAATGAGCAGTTCTTC.

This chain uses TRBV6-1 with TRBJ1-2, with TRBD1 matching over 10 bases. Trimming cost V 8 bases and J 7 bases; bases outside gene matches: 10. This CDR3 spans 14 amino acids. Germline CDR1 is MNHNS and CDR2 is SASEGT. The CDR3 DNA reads TGTGCCAGCCTTGTAAGACAGGGGGCTTTTGGCTACACCTTC. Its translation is CASLVRQGAFGYTF.

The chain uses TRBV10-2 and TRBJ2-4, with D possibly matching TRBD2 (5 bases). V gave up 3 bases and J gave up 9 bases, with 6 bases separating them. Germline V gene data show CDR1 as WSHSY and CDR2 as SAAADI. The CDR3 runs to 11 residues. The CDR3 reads CASSDRGIQYF. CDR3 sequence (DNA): TGCGCCAGCAGTGACCGGGGCATTCAGTACTTC.

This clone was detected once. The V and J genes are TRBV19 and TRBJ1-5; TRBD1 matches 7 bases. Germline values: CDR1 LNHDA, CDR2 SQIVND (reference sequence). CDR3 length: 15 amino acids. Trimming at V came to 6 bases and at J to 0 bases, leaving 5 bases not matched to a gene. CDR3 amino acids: CASRGQPYSNQPQHF. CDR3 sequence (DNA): TGTGCCAGTAGGGGACAGCCCTATAGCAATCAGCCCCAGCATTTT.

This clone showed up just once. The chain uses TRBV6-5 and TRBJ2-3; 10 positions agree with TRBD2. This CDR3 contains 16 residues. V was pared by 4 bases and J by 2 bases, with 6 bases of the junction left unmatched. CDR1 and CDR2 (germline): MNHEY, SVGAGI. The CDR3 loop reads CASSFGLAVITDTQYF. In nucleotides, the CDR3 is TGTGCCAGCAGTTTCGGACTAGCGGTAATCACAGATACGCAGTATTTT.

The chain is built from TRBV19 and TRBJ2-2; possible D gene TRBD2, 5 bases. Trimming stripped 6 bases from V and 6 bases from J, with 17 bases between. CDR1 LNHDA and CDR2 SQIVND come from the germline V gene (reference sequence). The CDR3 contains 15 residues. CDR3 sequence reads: CASSAPAAEAGELFF. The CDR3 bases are TGTGCCAGTAGCGCCCCTGCCGCGGAGGCCGGGGAGCTGTTTTTT.

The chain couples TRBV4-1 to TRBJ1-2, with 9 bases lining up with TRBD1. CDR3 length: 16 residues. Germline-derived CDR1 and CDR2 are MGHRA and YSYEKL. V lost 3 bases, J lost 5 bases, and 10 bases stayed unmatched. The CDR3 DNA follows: TGCGCCAGCAGCCACCAAATCACAGGGGGCGTTTATGGCTACACCTTC. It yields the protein CASSHQITGGVYGYTF.